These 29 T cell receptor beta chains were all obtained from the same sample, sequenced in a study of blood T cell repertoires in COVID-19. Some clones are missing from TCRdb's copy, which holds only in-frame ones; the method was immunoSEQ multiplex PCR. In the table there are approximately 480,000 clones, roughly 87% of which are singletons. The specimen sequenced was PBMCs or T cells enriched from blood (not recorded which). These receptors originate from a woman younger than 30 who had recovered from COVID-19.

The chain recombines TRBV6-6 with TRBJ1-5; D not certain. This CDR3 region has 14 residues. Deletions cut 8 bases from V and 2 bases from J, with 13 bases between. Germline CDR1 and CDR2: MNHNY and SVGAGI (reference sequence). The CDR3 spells CASCGWEGNQPQHF. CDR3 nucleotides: TGTGCCAGCTGCGGGTGGGAGGGCAATCAGCCCCAGCATTTT.

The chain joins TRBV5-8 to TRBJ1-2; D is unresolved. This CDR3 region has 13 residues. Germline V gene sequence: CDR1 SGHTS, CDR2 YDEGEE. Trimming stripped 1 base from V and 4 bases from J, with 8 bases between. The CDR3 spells CASSLYRVYGYTF. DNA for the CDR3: TGTGCCAGCAGCTTGTACAGAGTCTATGGCTACACCTTC.

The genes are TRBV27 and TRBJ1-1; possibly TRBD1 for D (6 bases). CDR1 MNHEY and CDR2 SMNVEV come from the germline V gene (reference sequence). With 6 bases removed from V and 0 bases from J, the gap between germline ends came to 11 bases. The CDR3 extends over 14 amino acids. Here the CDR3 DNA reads TGTGCCAGCAGAAGGGGGGGTTTGAACACTGAAGCTTTCTTT. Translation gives CASRRGGLNTEAFF.

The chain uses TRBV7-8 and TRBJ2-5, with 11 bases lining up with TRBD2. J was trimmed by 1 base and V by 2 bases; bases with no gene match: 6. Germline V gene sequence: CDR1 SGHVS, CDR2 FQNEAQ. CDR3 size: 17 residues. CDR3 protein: CASSLPLAGGLQETQYF. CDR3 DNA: TGTGCCAGCAGCTTACCTCTAGCGGGGGGCCTCCAAGAGACCCAGTACTTC.

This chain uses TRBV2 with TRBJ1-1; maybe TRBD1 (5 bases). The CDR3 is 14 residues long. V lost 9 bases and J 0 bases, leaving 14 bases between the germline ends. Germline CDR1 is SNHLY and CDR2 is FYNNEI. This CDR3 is CASTITGLNTEAFF. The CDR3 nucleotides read TGTGCCAGTACGATAACAGGCTTGAACACTGAAGCTTTCTTT.

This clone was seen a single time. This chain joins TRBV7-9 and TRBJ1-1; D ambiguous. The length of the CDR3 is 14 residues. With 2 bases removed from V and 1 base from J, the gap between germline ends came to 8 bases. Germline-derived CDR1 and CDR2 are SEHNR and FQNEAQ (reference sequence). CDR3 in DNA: TGTGCCAGCAGCTTACCAGCAGGGAACACTGAAGCTTTCTTT. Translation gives CASSLPAGNTEAFF.

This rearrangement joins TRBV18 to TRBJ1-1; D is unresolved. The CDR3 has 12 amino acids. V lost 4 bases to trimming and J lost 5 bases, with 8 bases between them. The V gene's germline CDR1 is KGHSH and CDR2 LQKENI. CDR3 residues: CASSLEATEAFF. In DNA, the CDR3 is TGTGCCAGCTCACTAGAGGCTACTGAAGCTTTCTTT.

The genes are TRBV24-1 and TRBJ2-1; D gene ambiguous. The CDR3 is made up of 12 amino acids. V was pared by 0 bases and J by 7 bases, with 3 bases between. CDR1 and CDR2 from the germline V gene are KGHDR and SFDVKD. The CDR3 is CATSDLRNEQFF. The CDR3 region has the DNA TGTGCCACCAGTGATTTGCGGAATGAGCAGTTCTTC.

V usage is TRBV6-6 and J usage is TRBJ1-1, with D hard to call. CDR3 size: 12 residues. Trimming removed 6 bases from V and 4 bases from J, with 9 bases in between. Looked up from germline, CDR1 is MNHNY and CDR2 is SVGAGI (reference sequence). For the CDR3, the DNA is TGTGCCAGCAGCCAGTCGCTCACTGAAGCTTTCTTT. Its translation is CASSQSLTEAFF.

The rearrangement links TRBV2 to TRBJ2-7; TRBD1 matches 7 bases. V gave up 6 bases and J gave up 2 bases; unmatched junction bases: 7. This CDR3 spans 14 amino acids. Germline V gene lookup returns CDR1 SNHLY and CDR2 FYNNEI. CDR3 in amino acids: CASSRTGSTYEQYF. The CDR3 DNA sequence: TGTGCCAGCAGCCGGACAGGTTCCACCTACGAGCAGTACTTC.

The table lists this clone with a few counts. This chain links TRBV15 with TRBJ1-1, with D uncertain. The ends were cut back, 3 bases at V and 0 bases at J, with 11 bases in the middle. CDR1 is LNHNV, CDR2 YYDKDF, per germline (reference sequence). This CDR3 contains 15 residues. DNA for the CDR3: TGTGCCACCAGCAGCGCGACATTCATGAACACTGAAGCTTTCTTT. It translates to CATSSATFMNTEAFF.

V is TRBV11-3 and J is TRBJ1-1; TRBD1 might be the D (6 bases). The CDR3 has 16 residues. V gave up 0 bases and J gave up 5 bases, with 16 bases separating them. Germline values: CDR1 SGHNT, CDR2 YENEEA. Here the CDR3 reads CASSLEGRQEVTEAFF. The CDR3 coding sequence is TGTGCCAGCAGCTTAGAAGGTCGACAGGAAGTAACTGAAGCTTTCTTT.

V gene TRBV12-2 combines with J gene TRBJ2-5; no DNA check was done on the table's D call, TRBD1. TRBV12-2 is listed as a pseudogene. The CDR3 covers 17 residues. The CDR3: CASRLAVTGGRSETQYF. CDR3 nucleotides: TGTGCAAGTCGCTTAGCTGTGACAGGGGGCAGATCGGAGACCCAGTACTTC.

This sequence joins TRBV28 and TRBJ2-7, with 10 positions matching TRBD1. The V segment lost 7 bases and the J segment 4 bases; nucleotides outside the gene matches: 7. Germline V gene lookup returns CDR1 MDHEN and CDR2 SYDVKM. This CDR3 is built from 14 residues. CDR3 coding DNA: TGTGCCAGCACCCAAGCGGGACAGGGGTACGAGCAGTACTTC. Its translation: CASTQAGQGYEQYF. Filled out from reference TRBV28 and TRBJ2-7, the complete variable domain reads DVKVTQSSRYLVKRTGEKVFLECVQDMDHENMFWYRQDPGLGLRLIYFSYDVKMKEKGDIPEGYSVSREKKERFSLILESASTNQTSMYLCASTQAGQGYEQYFGPGTRLTVT.

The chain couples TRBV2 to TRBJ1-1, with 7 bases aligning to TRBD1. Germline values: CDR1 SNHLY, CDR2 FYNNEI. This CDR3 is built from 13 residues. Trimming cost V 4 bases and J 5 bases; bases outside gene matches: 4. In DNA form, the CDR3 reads TGTGCCAGCAGTGGACAGGGAGAGACTGAAGCTTTCTTT. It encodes CASSGQGETEAFF.

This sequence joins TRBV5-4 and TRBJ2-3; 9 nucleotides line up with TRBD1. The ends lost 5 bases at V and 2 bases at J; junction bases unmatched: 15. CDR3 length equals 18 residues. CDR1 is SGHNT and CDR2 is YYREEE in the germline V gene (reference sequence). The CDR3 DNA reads TGTGCCAGCAGTCGGGACAGGGCAGAAACGAAGACCACAGATACGCAGTATTTT. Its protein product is CASSRDRAETKTTDTQYF.

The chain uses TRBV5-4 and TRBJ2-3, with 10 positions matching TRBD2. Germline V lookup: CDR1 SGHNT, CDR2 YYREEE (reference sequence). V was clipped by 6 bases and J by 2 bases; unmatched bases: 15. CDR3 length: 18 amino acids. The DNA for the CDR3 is TGTGCCAGCACCATGGTCTATGGAGCGGGGGGGATCACAGATACGCAGTATTTT. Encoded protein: CASTMVYGAGGITDTQYF.

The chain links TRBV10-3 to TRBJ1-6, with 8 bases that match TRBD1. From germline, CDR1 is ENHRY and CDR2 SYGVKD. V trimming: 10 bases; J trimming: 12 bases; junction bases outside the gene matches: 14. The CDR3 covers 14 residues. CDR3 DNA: TGTGCCACCTCAAGAGACAGGGGCGTAGAACCCCTCCACTTT. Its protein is CATSRDRGVEPLHF.

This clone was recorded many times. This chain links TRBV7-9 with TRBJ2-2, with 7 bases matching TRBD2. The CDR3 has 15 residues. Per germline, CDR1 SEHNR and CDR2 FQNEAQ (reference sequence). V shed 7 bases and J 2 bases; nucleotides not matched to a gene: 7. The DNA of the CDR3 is TGTGCCAGCAACCCCCTAGCGGATAACACCGGGGAGCTGTTTTTT. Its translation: CASNPLADNTGELFF. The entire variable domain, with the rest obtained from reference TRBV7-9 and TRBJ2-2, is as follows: DTGVSQNPRHKITKRGQNVTFRCDPISEHNRLYWYRQTLGQGPEFLTYFQNEAQLEKSRLLSDRFSAERPKGSFSTLEIQRTEQGDSAMYLCASNPLADNTGELFFGEGSRLTVL.

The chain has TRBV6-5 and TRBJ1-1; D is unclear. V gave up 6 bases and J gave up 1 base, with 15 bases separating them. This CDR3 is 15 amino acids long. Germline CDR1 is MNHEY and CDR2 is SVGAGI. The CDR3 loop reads CASSPTTDSNTEAFF. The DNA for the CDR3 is TGTGCCAGCAGCCCCACGACCGACTCGAACACTGAAGCTTTCTTT.

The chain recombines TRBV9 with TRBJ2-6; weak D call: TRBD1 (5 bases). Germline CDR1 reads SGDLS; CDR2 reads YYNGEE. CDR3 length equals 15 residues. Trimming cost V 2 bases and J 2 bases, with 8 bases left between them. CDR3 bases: TGTGCCAGCAGCGTGGGCAGGGCTGGGGCCAACGTCCTGACTTTC. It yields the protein CASSVGRAGANVLTF.

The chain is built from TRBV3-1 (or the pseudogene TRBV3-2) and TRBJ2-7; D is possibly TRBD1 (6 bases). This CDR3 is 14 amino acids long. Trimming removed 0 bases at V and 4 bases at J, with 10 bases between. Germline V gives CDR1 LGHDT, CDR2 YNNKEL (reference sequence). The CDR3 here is CASSQEAGAYEQYF. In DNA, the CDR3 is TGTGCCAGCAGCCAAGAGGCAGGGGCGTACGAGCAGTACTTC.

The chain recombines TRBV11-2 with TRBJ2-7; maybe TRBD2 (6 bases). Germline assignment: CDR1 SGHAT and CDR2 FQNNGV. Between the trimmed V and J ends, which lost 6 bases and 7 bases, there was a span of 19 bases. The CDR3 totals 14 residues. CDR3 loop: CASSSGGYLREQYF. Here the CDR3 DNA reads TGTGCCAGCAGTTCTGGGGGGTACCTCCGTGAGCAGTACTTC.

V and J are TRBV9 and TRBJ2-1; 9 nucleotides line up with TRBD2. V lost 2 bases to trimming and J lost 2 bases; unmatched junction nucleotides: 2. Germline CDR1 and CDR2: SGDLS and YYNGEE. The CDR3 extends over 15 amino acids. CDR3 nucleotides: TGTGCCAGCAGCGTGGTAGCGGGGGCCTACAATGAGCAGTTCTTC. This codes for CASSVVAGAYNEQFF.

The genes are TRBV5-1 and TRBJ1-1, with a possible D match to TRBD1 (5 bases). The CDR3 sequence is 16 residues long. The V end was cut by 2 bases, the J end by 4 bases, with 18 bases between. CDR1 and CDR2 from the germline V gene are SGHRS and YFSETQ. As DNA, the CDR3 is TGCGCCAGCAGCTTAGCCCCTTCAACTCAGGGCACTGAAGCTTTCTTT. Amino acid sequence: CASSLAPSTQGTEAFF.

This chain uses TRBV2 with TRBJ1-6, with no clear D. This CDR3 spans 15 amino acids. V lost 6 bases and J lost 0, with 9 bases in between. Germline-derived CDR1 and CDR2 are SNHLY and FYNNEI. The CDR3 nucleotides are TGTGCCAGCAGCGTTGACAACTCCTATAATTCACCCCTCCACTTT. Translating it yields CASSVDNSYNSPLHF.

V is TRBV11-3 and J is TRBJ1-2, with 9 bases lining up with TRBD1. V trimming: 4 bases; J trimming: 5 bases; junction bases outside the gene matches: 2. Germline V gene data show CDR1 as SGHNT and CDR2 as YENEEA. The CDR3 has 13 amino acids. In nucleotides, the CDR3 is TGTGCCAGCAGCTACGGACAGGGGTATGGCTACACCTTC. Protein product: CASSYGQGYGYTF.

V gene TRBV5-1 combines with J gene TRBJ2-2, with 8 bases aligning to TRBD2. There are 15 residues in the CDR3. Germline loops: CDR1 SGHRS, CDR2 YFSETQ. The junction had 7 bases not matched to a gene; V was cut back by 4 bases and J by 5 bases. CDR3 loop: CASSPRSGGTGELFF. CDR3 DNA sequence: TGCGCCAGCAGCCCACGGAGCGGGGGAACCGGGGAGCTGTTTTTT.

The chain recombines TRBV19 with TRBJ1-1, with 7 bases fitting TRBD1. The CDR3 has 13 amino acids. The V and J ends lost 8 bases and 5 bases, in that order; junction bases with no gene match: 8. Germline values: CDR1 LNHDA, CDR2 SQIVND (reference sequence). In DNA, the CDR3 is TGTGCCAGTTCCTTTACAGGGGAGACTGAAGCTTTCTTT. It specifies CASSFTGETEAFF.